Sequencing of this T cell receptor beta chain was carried out in a study of blood T cell repertoires in COVID-19. Study information: Whether acute or convalescent, the COVID-19 samples came from the United States, Italy and Spain. T cells, B-cell-depleted T cells, or PBMCs supplied cDNA or gDNA.

A single count supports this clone. Other DNA sequences within the sample encode an identical CDR3. Measured with immunoSEQ multiplex PCR; TCRdb has only the in-frame clones, and not every one. The data hold about 480,000 clones, with roughly nine tenths observed a single time. CDR3 length: 14 residues. Trimming removed 4 bases from V and 8 bases from J, with 18 bases in between. The germline V gene encodes CDR1 SGHRS and CDR2 YFSETQ. The sequenced sample was peripheral blood. The chain employs TRBV5-1 and TRBJ1-1, with D possibly matching TRBD1 (6 bases). This TCR derives from a woman aged 45-59 years with COVID-19, enrolled during active disease. The CDR3 region is CASSLASGAVEAFF. The CDR3 region has the DNA TGCGCCAGCAGCCTCGCCTCAGGGGCCGTCGAAGCTTTCTTT.